One and the same sample provided the 31 T cell receptor beta chains below, sequenced in a study of neurological immune-mediated disorders. TCRdb re-analysed the 5' RACE reads in MiXCR, keeping a single row per CDR3 protein. Counted here are about 17,000 distinct CDR3 sequences, around 3.4% occurring once; the ten biggest clones make up around 20%. Sequenced material: CD8+ T cells from blood. The receptors shown here come from a woman between 40 and 55 years old in good health.

This clonotype has at least ten counts. This sequence joins TRBV15 and TRBJ1-1, with TRBD1 as a possible D gene (6 bases). Trimming pared 3 bases from V and 0 bases from J, leaving 17 bases between. In germline, CDR1 is LNHNV, CDR2 YYDKDF (reference sequence). CDR3 length: 17 amino acids. The CDR3 loop is CATSSKTGGFMNTEAFF. For the CDR3, the DNA is TGTGCCACCAGCAGCAAGACAGGAGGATTTATGAACACTGAAGCTTTCTTT.

This clonotype came up many times. The chain joins TRBV27 to TRBJ2-4; 10 bases agree with TRBD1. Germline CDR1 MNHEY, CDR2 SMNVEV (reference sequence). This CDR3 is 17 amino acids long. Trimming took 4 bases from V and 1 from J; bases not matched to a gene: 7. This CDR3 reads CASSWGQGRTAKNIQYF. DNA for the CDR3: TGTGCCAGCAGTTGGGGACAGGGGAGGACGGCCAAAAACATTCAGTACTTC.

This clonotype was seen ten or more times. The gene calls are TRBV5-1 and TRBJ2-1, with TRBD2 matching 7 bases. The germline gives CDR1 SGHRS, CDR2 YFSETQ. V was pared by 6 bases and J by 8 bases, with 5 bases of the junction left unmatched. The CDR3 has 12 amino acids. CDR3 coding DNA: TGCGCCAGCAATCTAGCGGACCATGAGCAGTTCTTC. This sequence encodes CASNLADHEQFF.

This clonotype was counted many times. The chain recombines TRBV7-9 with TRBJ2-1, with 9 nucleotides matching TRBD1. The V gene's germline CDR1 is SEHNR and CDR2 FQNEAQ (reference sequence). Losses at the gene ends were 4 bases for V and 5 bases for J; bases not matched to a gene: 3. The CDR3 consists of 14 residues. CDR3 protein: CASSSYRGHNEQFF. The CDR3 DNA reads TGTGCCAGCAGCTCATACAGGGGGCACAATGAGCAGTTCTTC.

Ten or more counts support this clonotype. This sequence joins TRBV6-2 or TRBV6-3 and TRBJ1-1, with D unresolved. Trimming shortened V by 7 bases and J by 6 bases, and 12 bases separated the two germline ends. The CDR3 runs to 12 residues. Per germline, CDR1 MNHEY and CDR2 SVGEGT. For the CDR3, the DNA is TGTGCCAGCACCCCAGGAGGAGCTGAAGCTTTCTTT. Its protein is CASTPGGAEAFF.

This clonotype occurred many times. The chain carries TRBV4-2 and TRBJ1-1; D gene uncertain. CDR3 size: 15 residues. The germline V gene has CDR1 LGHNA and CDR2 YNFKEQ. Trimming shortened V by 5 bases and J by 1 base, and 14 bases separated the two germline ends. DNA for the CDR3: TGTGCCAGCAGCTTCCTTTCGGAATCGAACACTGAAGCTTTCTTT. This gives the protein CASSFLSESNTEAFF.

The chain couples TRBV4-2 to TRBJ1-5; D gene unclear. The CDR3 extends over 13 amino acids. The V gene's germline CDR1 is LGHNA and CDR2 YNFKEQ. V shed 1 base and J shed 7 bases, with 8 bases lying between them. CDR3 in amino acids: CASSQGVVQPQHF. The CDR3 bases are TGTGCCAGCAGCCAAGGTGTAGTCCAGCCCCAGCATTTT.

The sample holds many counts of this clonotype. The CDR3, as DNA: TGTGCCAGCAGTTACACACCCACTAGCGGCAGATACAATGAGCAGTTCTTC. Amino acid sequence: CASSYTPTSGRYNEQFF. The V gene is TRBV6-5, the J gene TRBJ2-1; the match to TRBD2 covers 8 bases. CDR1 and CDR2 from the germline V gene are MNHEY and SVGAGI. With V trimmed by 2 bases and J by 4 bases, 10 bases remained unmatched. This CDR3 region has 17 residues.

This clonotype came up many times. This chain uses TRBV7-2 with TRBJ2-1, with 11 bases aligning to TRBD2. J was trimmed by 6 bases and V by 4 bases; bases with no gene match: 17. Germline V lookup: CDR1 SGHTA, CDR2 FQGNSA. This CDR3 region has 19 residues. This chain's CDR3 is CASSSLVSGRASRPNEQFF. The DNA of the CDR3 is TGTGCCAGCAGCTCGCTCGTTAGCGGGAGGGCCTCAAGACCCAATGAGCAGTTCTTC. The entire variable domain, with the rest obtained from reference TRBV7-2 and TRBJ2-1, is as follows: GAGVSQSPSNKVTEKGKDVELRCDPISGHTALYWYRQSLGQGLEFLIYFQGNSAPDKSGLPSDRFSAERTGGSVSTLTIQRTQQEDSAVYLCASSSLVSGRASRPNEQFFGPGTRLTVL.

Ten or more counts support this clonotype. This chain joins TRBV7-9 and TRBJ2-2; 8 bases align to TRBD2. The J segment lost 5 bases and the V segment lost 3 bases, leaving 5 bases of the junction unmatched. This CDR3 has 15 residues. CDR1 and CDR2 (germline): SEHNR, FQNEAQ (reference sequence). The CDR3 coding sequence is TGTGCCAGCAGCTTTGGGCTAGCGGGTACCGGGGAGCTGTTTTTT. It yields the protein CASSFGLAGTGELFF.

In its sample, this clonotype was seen many times. This CDR3 is CSATSGVTYTEAFF. The DNA for the CDR3 is TGCAGTGCTACTAGTGGGGTTACTTACACTGAAGCTTTCTTT. The gene calls are TRBV20-1 and TRBJ1-1; D gene unclear. V shed 4 bases and J shed 3 bases, with 15 bases lying between them. CDR3 length: 14 amino acids. Germline loops: CDR1 DFQATT, CDR2 SNEGSKA (reference sequence).

This clonotype showed up many times. The V call is TRBV5-5, the J call TRBJ2-2; unclear D gene. Trimming stripped 4 bases from V and 3 bases from J, with 10 bases between. This CDR3 comprises 14 residues. CDR1 is SGHKS, CDR2 YYEKEE, per germline (reference sequence). CDR3 in amino acids: CASSPVMDTGELFF. In DNA, the CDR3 is TGTGCCAGCAGCCCAGTTATGGACACCGGGGAGCTGTTTTTT.

This clonotype occurred many times. The chain couples TRBV7-9 to TRBJ2-7, with TRBD1 identical over 7 bases. Trimming cost V 6 bases and J 3 bases; bases outside gene matches: 11. The CDR3 covers 15 residues. Germline loops: CDR1 SEHNR, CDR2 FQNEAQ (reference sequence). CDR3 amino acids: CASSLPGTEYYEQYF. Here the CDR3 DNA reads TGTGCCAGCAGTTTGCCGGGGACAGAGTACTACGAGCAGTACTTC. Variable domain in full (rest from reference TRBV7-9 and TRBJ2-7): DTGVSQNPRHKITKRGQNVTFRCDPISEHNRLYWYRQTLGQGPEFLTYFQNEAQLEKSRLLSDRFSAERPKGSFSTLEIQRTEQGDSAMYLCASSLPGTEYYEQYFGPGTRLTVT.

This clonotype occurred many times. The gene calls are TRBV5-1 and TRBJ2-1; D not resolved. Germline CDR1 is SGHRS and CDR2 is YFSETQ. This CDR3 region has 12 residues. Trimming shortened V by 2 bases and J by 4 bases, and 4 bases separated the two germline ends. The CDR3 is CASSFGYNEQFF. DNA for the CDR3: TGCGCCAGCAGCTTCGGGTACAATGAGCAGTTCTTC.

This clonotype has ten or more counts. The V gene is TRBV13, the J gene TRBJ2-4; TRBD2 is a possible D gene (5 bases). Germline V CDR1 and CDR2: PRHDT, FYEKMQ (reference sequence). The V end was cut by 5 bases, the J end by 11 bases, with 19 bases between. The CDR3 has 14 amino acids. The CDR3 DNA reads as TGTGCCAGCAGCGACCGGACTGGGGAAGTCGTTCAGTACTTC. Its protein product is CASSDRTGEVVQYF.

This clonotype was seen repeatedly, ten times or more. The gene calls are TRBV2 and TRBJ2-7; a possible D gene is TRBD2 (6 bases). The CDR3 covers 13 residues. V shed 1 base and J shed 6 bases, with 10 bases lying between them. Germline CDR1 and CDR2: SNHLY and FYNNEI. Here the CDR3 DNA reads TGTGCCAGCAGTGAAGGGAGGGCTCTCGAGCAGTACTTC. Amino acid sequence: CASSEGRALEQYF.

At least ten counts were recorded for this clonotype. The chain links TRBV29-1 to TRBJ2-1; possible D gene TRBD1, 6 bases. The germline V gene has CDR1 SQVTM and CDR2 ANQGSEA. V was pared by 5 bases and J by 2 bases, with 10 bases between. This CDR3 has 13 amino acids. CDR3 in amino acids: CSVPYRAYNEQFF. In nucleotides, the CDR3 is TGCAGCGTTCCCTACAGGGCCTACAATGAGCAGTTCTTC.

The sample holds many counts of this clonotype. The rearrangement joins TRBV7-8 to TRBJ2-5, with 9 bases that match TRBD2. CDR3 length: 14 amino acids. Losses at the gene ends were 4 bases for V and 3 bases for J; bases not matched to a gene: 3. CDR1 and CDR2 from the germline V gene are SGHVS and FQNEAQ. The chain's CDR3 is CASSSRLAEETQYF. For the CDR3, the DNA is TGTGCCAGCAGCTCGAGACTAGCGGAAGAGACCCAGTACTTC. Filled out from reference TRBV7-8 and TRBJ2-5, the complete variable domain reads GAGVSQSPRYKVAKRGQDVALRCDPISGHVSLFWYQQALGQGPEFLTYFQNEAQLDKSGLPSDRFFAERPEGSVSTLKIQRTQQEDSAVYLCASSSRLAEETQYFGPGTRLLVL.

In this sample, this clonotype turned up many times. The chain uses TRBV5-1 and TRBJ2-2; 8 bases are shared with TRBD1. Losses at the gene ends were 3 bases for V and 7 bases for J; bases not matched to a gene: 14. The germline V gene encodes CDR1 SGHRS and CDR2 YFSETQ. This CDR3 spans 17 amino acids. CDR3 protein: CASSSILDRVLGGELFF. CDR3 DNA sequence: TGCGCCAGCAGCTCGATTCTGGACAGGGTCCTGGGCGGGGAGCTGTTTTTT. The full variable domain, with the rest looked up from reference TRBV5-1 and TRBJ2-2, is KAGVTQTPRYLIKTRGQQVTLSCSPISGHRSVSWYQQTPGQGLQFLFEYFSETQRNKGNFPGRFSGRQFSNSRSEMNVSTLELGDSALYLCASSSILDRVLGGELFFGEGSRLTVL.

This chain links TRBV6-2 or TRBV6-3 with TRBJ2-2; D not resolved. Looked up from germline, CDR1 is MNHEY and CDR2 is SVGEGT. The CDR3 totals 15 residues. The germline V and J ends were trimmed by 7 bases and 6 bases, with 18 bases remaining between them. This CDR3 reads CASTPLTAIAGELFF. CDR3 sequence (DNA): TGTGCCAGCACCCCCCTGACGGCTATCGCCGGGGAGCTGTTTTTT.

In this sample, this clonotype turned up many times. The chain uses TRBV25-1 and TRBJ2-3; 8 positions agree with TRBD2. This CDR3 comprises 10 residues. Germline CDR1 MGHDK, CDR2 SYGVNS. The junction had 3 bases not matched to a gene; V was cut back by 8 bases and J by 11 bases. This CDR3 is CASVSGKQYF. CDR3 nucleotide sequence: TGTGCCAGCGTTAGCGGGAAGCAGTATTTT.

This clonotype was counted ten times or more. The CDR3 coding sequence is TGTGCCAGCAGCAATTCCGGGAACACTGAAGCTTTCTTT. Its translation: CASSNSGNTEAFF. The chain employs TRBV6-5 and TRBJ1-1; no definite D call. This CDR3 is 13 amino acids long. In germline, CDR1 is MNHEY, CDR2 SVGAGI. Trimming removed 6 bases from V and 1 base from J, with 9 bases in between.

This clonotype was recorded at least ten times. This chain joins TRBV7-9 and TRBJ1-4; D remains unclear. CDR1 and CDR2 from the germline V gene are SEHNR and FQNEAQ (reference sequence). The CDR3 contains 14 residues. Trimming left V 1 base short and J 5 bases short, with 8 bases between. CDR3 sequence (DNA): TGTGCCAGCAGCTTAGTGGTGGAGAATGAAAAACTGTTTTTT. It is translated as CASSLVVENEKLFF.

The sample holds many counts of this clonotype. The V gene is TRBV28, the J gene TRBJ2-3, with 8 bases identical to TRBD1. The germline gives CDR1 MDHEN, CDR2 SYDVKM. Trimming took 6 bases from V and 15 from J; bases not matched to a gene: 11. This CDR3 is built from 12 residues. The CDR3 loop is CASRETRDRFYF. DNA for the CDR3: TGTGCCAGCAGAGAGACCCGGGACAGGTTTTATTTT.

This clonotype was detected many times. CDR3 loop: CATSDSYEQYF. The CDR3 bases are TGTGCCACCAGTGACTCCTACGAGCAGTACTTC. The genes are TRBV24-1 and TRBJ2-7; D call uncertain. Germline CDR1 and CDR2: KGHDR and SFDVKD. The CDR3 contains 11 residues. V shed 4 bases and J shed 0 bases, with 0 bases lying between them.

This clonotype came up many times. The CDR3 DNA is TGTGCCAGCAGCTTGATTGGGGCAGGCCAAAAAGATGAGCAGTTCTTC. Its translation: CASSLIGAGQKDEQFF. The rearrangement joins TRBV5-5 to TRBJ2-1; possibly TRBD1 for D (5 bases). Germline V gene data show CDR1 as SGHKS and CDR2 as YYEKEE (reference sequence). The germline V and J ends were trimmed by 1 base and 8 bases, with 19 bases remaining between them. The CDR3 spans 16 residues. Drawing the rest from reference TRBV5-5 and TRBJ2-1, the complete variable domain is DAGVTQSPTHLIKTRGQQVTLRCSPISGHKSVSWYQQVLGQGPQFIFQYYEKEERGRGNFPDRFSARQFPNYSSELNVNALLLGDSALYLCASSLIGAGQKDEQFFGPGTRLTVL.

This clonotype occurred many times. The chain uses TRBV6-5 and TRBJ2-1; 11 positions agree with TRBD1. The germline V gene encodes CDR1 MNHEY and CDR2 SVGAGI. The CDR3 length is 15 residues. V lost 6 bases to trimming and J lost 6 bases; unmatched junction nucleotides: 7. The CDR3 sequence: CASRTGTGGINEQFF. CDR3 coding DNA: TGTGCCAGCAGAACTGGGACAGGGGGGATCAATGAGCAGTTCTTC.

Ten or more counts support this clonotype. This chain links TRBV4-3 with TRBJ1-1, with no clear D. Germline CDR1 LGHNA, CDR2 YSLEER. V lost 2 bases, J lost 1 base, and 5 bases lay in between. This CDR3 spans 13 amino acids. CDR3 protein: CASSQTPNTEAFF. In DNA, the CDR3 is TGCGCCAGCAGCCAAACACCGAACACTGAAGCTTTCTTT.

This clonotype showed up many times. V gene TRBV19 combines with J gene TRBJ2-7; D possibly matches TRBD1 or TRBD2 (5 bases each). CDR3 size: 13 residues. The V and J ends lost 9 bases and 5 bases respectively, with 17 bases between them. Germline assignment: CDR1 LNHDA and CDR2 SQIVND (reference sequence). The CDR3 nucleotides read TGTGCCAGCCGCCCCCCCGGGACCCACGAGCAGTACTTC. This gives the protein CASRPPGTHEQYF.

This clonotype was seen many times. The chain recombines TRBV6-6 with TRBJ2-5; D is possibly TRBD1 or TRBD2 (5 bases each). Germline loops: CDR1 MNHNY, CDR2 SVGAGI (reference sequence). The CDR3 contains 14 residues. Between the trimmed V and J ends, which lost 0 bases and 1 base, there was a span of 6 bases. CDR3: CASSYSGTQETQYF. Written as DNA, the CDR3 is TGTGCCAGCAGTTACTCCGGGACCCAAGAGACCCAGTACTTC.

This clonotype was seen repeatedly, ten times or more. The chain links TRBV7-7 to TRBJ2-1; D is unresolved. From germline, CDR1 is SSHAT and CDR2 FNYEAQ (reference sequence). V lost 5 bases and J lost 0, with 11 bases in between. The CDR3 totals 15 residues. The CDR3 sequence: CASSLLASSYNEQFF. The CDR3 DNA is TGTGCCAGCAGCCTGTTAGCTAGCTCCTACAATGAGCAGTTCTTC.